Listed below are T cell receptor beta chains from one sample, sequenced in a study of blood T cell repertoires in COVID-19. Data came from immunoSEQ multiplex PCR; TCRdb stores just in-frame clones and leaves some out. The sample contains 90,000 to 95,000 clones, 88% of which appear only once. The sequenced material came from peripheral blood. These TCRs come from a woman aged 80 or over with active COVID-19. Both conserved end residues are trimmed from each CDR3. Not all rows give a size; the values are once, few, many and, for expanded clones, a class.

v_gene,abundance,CDR3aa
TRBV7-3,.,ASRRAGADTQY
TRBV2,.,ASRWDRASRGQPQH
TRBV6-5,.,ASSSGKVGQPQH
TRBV10-3,once,AISEKLAGRYNEQF
TRBV24-1,.,ATSDQTGAGYNEQF
TRBV5-5,.,ASSFRADYSNQPQH
TRBV7-2,.,ASSLGRAGVLGTQY
TRBV19,.,ASRRTTQETQY
TRBV19,.,ASSRGYGNQPQH
TRBV27,once,ASSLRTGGRTEAF
TRBV9,.,ASSVLGSGGNEQF
TRBV9,.,ASTGQTSTDTQY
TRBV11-2,once,ASSLFASGRSGSYNEQF
TRBV10-1,.,ASSEKREGGEQY
TRBV5-6,.,ASSLRTGQETQY
TRBV28,.,ASSQTGYTEAF
TRBV5-1,.,ASSLAVSSYNEQF
TRBV5-4,.,ASSFRQGVGTGELF
TRBV9,.,ASSPGGSPQETQY
TRBV6-5,.,ASSFDRRASLYGYT
TRBV30,.,AWSAVGGNTIY
TRBV19,.,ASRRDTGYGYT
TRBV7-9,.,ASSLGTSGNQETQY
TRBV11-1,.,ASRNPSKHTQY
TRBV11-3,.,ASSRTGWVDTQY
TRBV12-5,.,LKRPPYEQY
TRBV15,.,ATSSGLAGGRPDTQY
TRBV7-2,.,ASSLVGISASYEQY
TRBV6-5,.,ASSSRDSYNEQF
TRBV4-3,.,ASSQQGGRAREQY
TRBV7-2,.,ASNLQGNSYNEQF
TRBV3-1/TRBV3-2,.,ASSRPGLSYNEQF
TRBV5-4,once,ASSGSGRAYNEQF
TRBV7-8,.,ASSQKRQVRETQY
TRBV29-1,.,SVPGQMNTEAF
TRBV12-1,.,ASSLTGGGNSPLH
TRBV4-2,.,ASSLNSGRAAGELF
TRBV21-1,.,ASSKVGHRGQDQPQH
TRBV7-2,.,ASSPQRGGKFGELF
TRBV28,.,ASSGGAASPQH
TRBV3-1/TRBV3-2,.,ASTLGGVGNTIY
TRBV18,.,ASSPWDRGTQETQY
TRBV4-1,.,ASSPGPGTGEHEQY
TRBV7-2,.,ASSSQGGETQY
TRBV6-5,once,ASGSPDKLNYGYT
TRBV28,.,ASSGGQRATQPQH
TRBV11-3,.,ASSLRQAGLPGEETQY
TRBV14,.,ASSQGRLAETQY
TRBV28,.,ASSLSASGSEDTQY
TRBV7-9,.,ASSLVILSGGADNEQF
TRBV3-1/TRBV3-2,.,ASSPLVASDTQY
TRBV9,.,ASSVGGILQETQY
TRBV4-3,.,ASSQRGPGGETQY
TRBV20-1,.,SARDLSEAF
TRBV28,.,ASNIPGGAETQY
TRBV5-8,.,ASSVGTSYQETQY
TRBV7-7,.,ASSLGERVPETQY
TRBV6-5,.,ASRITGLNTEAF
TRBV20-1,.,SASSGKNEQY
TRBV6-5,.,ASSNPRQSSTEAF